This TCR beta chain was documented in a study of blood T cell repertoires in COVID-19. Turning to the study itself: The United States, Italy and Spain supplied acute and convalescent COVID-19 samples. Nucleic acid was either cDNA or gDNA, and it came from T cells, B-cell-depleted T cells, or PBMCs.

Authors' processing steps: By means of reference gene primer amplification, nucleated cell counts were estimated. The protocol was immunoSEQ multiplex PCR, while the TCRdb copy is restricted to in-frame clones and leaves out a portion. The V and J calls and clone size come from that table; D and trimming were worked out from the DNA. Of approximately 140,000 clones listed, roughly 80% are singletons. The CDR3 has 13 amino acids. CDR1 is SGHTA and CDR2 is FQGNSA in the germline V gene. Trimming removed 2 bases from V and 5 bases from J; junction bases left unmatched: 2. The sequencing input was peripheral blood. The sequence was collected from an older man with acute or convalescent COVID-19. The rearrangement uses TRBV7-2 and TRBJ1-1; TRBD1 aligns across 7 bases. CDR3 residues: CASSLQQGTEAFF. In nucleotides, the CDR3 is TGTGCCAGCAGCTTACAACAGGGGACTGAAGCTTTCTTT.